This passage covers 5 T cell receptor beta chains from one sample sequenced in a study of T cell responses to AZD1222 COVID-19 vaccine. Sequencing used immunoSEQ multiplex PCR; TCRdb keeps in-frame clones, though not all of them. The table lists some 50,000 clones, 65% to 85% of them singletons. The sequenced sample was peripheral blood, obtained on day 0 of AZD1222 vaccination. Receptors were obtained from an adult in good health.

This chain links TRBV21-1 with TRBJ2-7; the table's D call TRBD2 went unverified against the DNA. TRBV21-1 is a recognized pseudogene. The CDR3 loop spans 19 amino acids. This CDR3 is CASSLKRGLAGLRAYEQYF. CDR3 DNA sequence: TGTGCCAGCAGCCTAAAAAGGGGACTAGCGGGACTTAGGGCCTACGAGCAGTACTTC.

This clone has only a few counts. V gene TRBV5-1 combines with J gene TRBJ2-2; D perhaps matches TRBD2 (5 bases). This CDR3 contains 15 residues. From germline, CDR1 is SGHRS and CDR2 YFSETQ. V was clipped by 6 bases and J by 0 bases, with 12 bases between them. CDR3 protein: CASTKLGANTGELFF. In DNA form, the CDR3 reads TGCGCCAGCACCAAGCTGGGAGCGAACACCGGGGAGCTGTTTTTT.

This clone showed up just once. The chain recombines TRBV6-5 with TRBJ1-1; D is ambiguous. The CDR3 runs to 13 residues. From germline, CDR1 is MNHEY and CDR2 SVGAGI. Trimming cost V 6 bases and J 3 bases, with 11 bases left between them. Here the CDR3 reads CASRTNRDTEAFF. The DNA of the CDR3 is TGTGCCAGCAGGACGAACCGGGACACTGAAGCTTTCTTT.

The rearrangement links TRBV4-1 to TRBJ1-1; D call uncertain. This CDR3 region has 16 residues. Germline V CDR1 and CDR2: MGHRA, YSYEKL. The V and J ends lost 0 bases and 0 bases respectively, with 11 bases between them. CDR3 residues: CASSQEKDKMNTEAFF. The CDR3 DNA reads as TGCGCCAGCAGCCAAGAGAAAGACAAGATGAACACTGAAGCTTTCTTT.

V and J are TRBV12-3 or TRBV12-4 and TRBJ1-1; no firm D call. V was cut by 6 bases and J by 6 bases, with 8 bases left in between. The length of the CDR3 is 11 residues. CDR3 coding DNA: TGTGCCAGCAGCCGATTAGCTGAAGCTTTCTTT. Its protein is CASSRLAEAFF.